These 15 T cell receptor beta chains came from one sample sequenced in a study of blood T cells in healthy people across ages. The use of a sample-barcoded 5' primer and a J-beta primer mix characterized a second PCR of 7 to 11 cycles. TCRdb used MiXCR to reprocess the 5' RACE reads, holding one entry per CDR3 protein. This table has roughly 1.5 million distinct CDR3 sequences, 35% to 45% appearing once. The sequencing input was blood. Receptor source: a woman aged 18-30 years in good health.

V usage is TRBV21-1 and J usage is TRBJ2-5; TRBD2 is the table's D call, not checked against the DNA. With the DNA end fitting TRBJ2-7 better, the J assignment may be wrong. TRBV21-1 is given as a pseudogene. This CDR3 is 14 amino acids long. DNA of the CDR3: TGTGCCAGCAGCTGTGGGGGAGAGGCCCACGAGCAGTACTTC. Translation gives CASSCGGEAHEQYF.

The chain links TRBV7-2 to TRBJ1-5, with D perhaps matching TRBD1 (5 bases). Germline loops: CDR1 SGHTA, CDR2 FQGNSA. V was trimmed by 3 bases and J by 2 bases, leaving 8 bases between them. This CDR3 is 14 amino acids long. This chain's CDR3 is CASSFRERNQPQHF. As DNA, the CDR3 is TGTGCCAGCAGCTTCAGGGAGCGCAATCAGCCCCAGCATTTT.

The rearrangement links TRBV28 to TRBJ1-6, with D unresolved. This CDR3 is built from 15 residues. The germline V gene has CDR1 MDHEN and CDR2 SYDVKM. The V gene lost 2 bases and the J gene lost 5 bases, with 10 bases spanning the gap. CDR3 residues: CASSLRQRDNSPLHF. For the CDR3, the DNA is TGTGCCAGCAGTTTACGCCAGCGGGATAATTCACCCCTCCACTTT.

This clonotype was detected only a few times. V and J are TRBV29-1 and TRBJ2-2; D might be TRBD1 (5 bases). From germline, CDR1 is SQVTM and CDR2 ANQGSEA. There are 13 residues in the CDR3. V was pared by 3 bases and J by 2 bases, with 7 bases between. The chain's CDR3 is CSVDDSNTGELFF. As DNA, the CDR3 is TGCAGCGTTGACGACAGTAACACCGGGGAGCTGTTTTTT.

This clonotype was found a few times. This chain uses TRBV5-1 with TRBJ1-1; D ambiguous. The CDR3 has 12 residues. Trimming removed 5 bases from V and 4 bases from J, with 9 bases in between. The V gene's germline CDR1 is SGHRS and CDR2 YFSETQ. CDR3 sequence (DNA): TGCGCCAGCAGAGATGCACTCACTGAAGCTTTCTTT. Translation: CASRDALTEAFF.

This clonotype came up a few times. This chain connects TRBV7-3 to TRBJ2-1; D remains ambiguous. The length of the CDR3 is 15 residues. The germline CDR1 and CDR2 sequences are SGHTA and FQGTGA. V was clipped by 5 bases and J by 6 bases, with 17 bases between them. The chain's CDR3 is CASSPNERKGNEQFF. The CDR3 DNA reads TGTGCCAGCAGCCCCAATGAGCGAAAGGGCAATGAGCAGTTCTTC.

The chain combines TRBV24-1 with TRBJ1-2; 7 bases match TRBD1. In germline, CDR1 is KGHDR, CDR2 SFDVKD. Losses at the gene ends were 2 bases for V and 4 bases for J; bases not matched to a gene: 6. This CDR3 has 15 residues. CDR3 amino acids: CATSDSKDRSYGYTF. The DNA for the CDR3 is TGTGCCACCAGTGATTCAAAGGACAGGAGCTATGGCTACACCTTC.

The chain has TRBV6-5 and TRBJ2-3, with 8 bases fitting TRBD1. The CDR3 spans 15 residues. CDR1 is MNHEY and CDR2 is SVGAGI in the germline V gene. With 0 bases clipped from V and 6 bases from J, the junction kept 5 bases outside the gene matches. Here the CDR3 reads CASSYSRQGMDTQYF. Written as DNA, the CDR3 is TGTGCCAGCAGTTACTCTCGACAGGGGATGGATACGCAGTATTTT.

The chain recombines TRBV15 with TRBJ2-1; the D gene is possibly TRBD2 (5 bases). The CDR3 contains 21 residues. Germline assignment: CDR1 LNHNV and CDR2 YYDKDF (reference sequence). Between the trimmed V and J ends, which lost 2 bases and 4 bases, there was a span of 30 bases. The CDR3 region has the DNA TGTGCCACCAGCAGACCCCGGGAAACCGGGTTTATTAGTCGAACTTACAATGAGCAGTTCTTC. Its protein is CATSRPRETGFISRTYNEQFF.

The V call is TRBV20-1, the J call TRBJ2-6; D gene unclear. This CDR3 is built from 16 residues. Germline CDR1 DFQATT, CDR2 SNEGSKA (reference sequence). V was pared by 2 bases and J by 0 bases, with 11 bases between. The CDR3 sequence: CSARNPPDSGANVLTF. The CDR3 DNA follows: TGCAGTGCTAGAAACCCACCGGACTCTGGGGCCAACGTCCTGACTTTC.

The V gene is TRBV19, the J gene TRBJ2-1, with D unclear. The DNA end favors TRBJ2-7, so the J call may be wrong. Germline-derived CDR1 and CDR2 are LNHDA and SQIVND (reference sequence). The CDR3 extends over 14 amino acids. The CDR3 reads CASSIGGPNYEQYF. In nucleotides, the CDR3 is TGTGCCAGTAGTATAGGAGGACCTAATTACGAGCAGTACTTC.

This clonotype turned up a few times. The chain uses TRBV4-3 and TRBJ2-1; tentatively, D is TRBD2 (6 bases). The CDR3 is 15 amino acids. The V gene lost 1 base and the J gene lost 7 bases, with 14 bases spanning the gap. Germline-derived CDR1 and CDR2 are LGHNA and YSLEER. The CDR3 is CASSQGTTSGNEQFF. For the CDR3, the DNA is TGCGCCAGCAGCCAAGGGACTACCTCGGGGAATGAGCAGTTCTTC.

V is TRBV5-1 and J is TRBJ2-1, with 10 bases fitting TRBD2. The end of the DNA fits TRBJ2-7 better, so the J call may be wrong. Germline V lookup: CDR1 SGHRS, CDR2 YFSETQ. This CDR3 spans 17 amino acids. In nucleotides, the CDR3 is TGCGCCAGCAGCTTGTTTTCCAGCGGGGGGGACTACAATGAGCAGTACTTC. Residues: CASSLFSSGGDYNEQYF.

This rearrangement joins TRBV5-1 to TRBJ2-7; 8 bases align to TRBD1. CDR1 is SGHRS, CDR2 YFSETQ, per germline. The CDR3 contains 14 residues. V was clipped by 6 bases and J by 7 bases; unmatched bases: 12. The CDR3: CASTSRTGTSEQYF. As DNA, the CDR3 is TGCGCCAGCACCTCGCGGACAGGGACATCTGAGCAGTACTTC.

This clonotype was seen only once. Germline and junction disagree at one end, which may indicate a read error. The V and J genes are TRBV25-1 and TRBJ2-5; 9 bases line up with TRBD2. CDR3 length: 14 amino acids. Germline CDR1 is MGHDK and CDR2 is SYGVNS. CDR3: CANSPELAGETQYF. Written as DNA, the CDR3 is TGTGCCAACAGTCCTGAACTAGCGGGAGAGACCCAGTACTTC.